This TCR beta chain emerged from a study of CD8+ T cells in alopecia areata. The sample holds a few counts of this clone. Germline lookup yields CDR1 SGDLS and CDR2 YYNGEE. The trim removed 3 bases at V and 1 base at J, leaving 7 bases unmatched. This CDR3 comprises 16 residues. RNA extraction and reverse transcription yielded cDNA as sequencing template. The method was immunoSEQ multiplex PCR; TCRdb's version includes in-frame clones alone and lacks a portion of them. The data contain under 250,000 clones, roughly 56% of them singletons. The chain carries TRBV9 and TRBJ2-3; TRBD2 matches at 8 bases. The source of this sequence is a human donor in good health. Sequenced sample: CD8+ T cells sorted from blood. The CDR3 loop reads CASSGSSGGRTDTQYF. CDR3 nucleotide sequence: TGTGCCAGCAGCGGGTCCAGCGGGGGCCGCACAGATACGCAGTATTTT.